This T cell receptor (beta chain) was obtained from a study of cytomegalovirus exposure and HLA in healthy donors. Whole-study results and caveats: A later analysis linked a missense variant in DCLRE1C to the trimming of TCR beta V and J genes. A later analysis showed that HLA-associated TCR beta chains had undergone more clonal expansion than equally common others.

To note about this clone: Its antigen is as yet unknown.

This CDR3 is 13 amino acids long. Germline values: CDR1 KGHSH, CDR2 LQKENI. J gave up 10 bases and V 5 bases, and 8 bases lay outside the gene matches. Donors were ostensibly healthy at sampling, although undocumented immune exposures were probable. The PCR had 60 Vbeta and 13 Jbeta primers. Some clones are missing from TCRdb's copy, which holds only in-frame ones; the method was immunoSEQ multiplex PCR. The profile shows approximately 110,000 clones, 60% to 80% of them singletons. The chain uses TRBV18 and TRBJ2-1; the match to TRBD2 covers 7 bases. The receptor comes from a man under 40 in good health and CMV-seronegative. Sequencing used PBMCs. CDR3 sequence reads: CASSGTIEAEQFF. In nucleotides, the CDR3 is TGTGCCAGCTCAGGGACTATCGAGGCAGAGCAGTTCTTC.